This T cell receptor (beta chain) was observed in a study of cytomegalovirus exposure and HLA in healthy donors. On the study more broadly: Later analysis reported that the 110 or so validation repertoires shared the platform of the roughly 630 first-cohort repertoires.

Overall study findings and caveats: Some public TCRs appeared in many individuals, while most sequences were rare. The study listed roughly 150 cytomegalovirus-associated TCR beta chains. Researchers reported that three CMV-associated chains were confirmed in vitro as CMV antigen-specific.

Per the germline V gene, CDR1 is MNHNY and CDR2 is SVGAGI (reference sequence). This CDR3 has 15 amino acids. V lost 2 bases, J lost 6 bases, and 7 bases stayed unmatched. Here immunoSEQ multiplex PCR was the method, and the copy in TCRdb shows in-frame clones only, minus some. This sample has about 240,000 clones; approximately 83% occur once, and the top ten carry roughly 1.2%. About this clone itself: Its antigen is as yet unknown.

The sequence was obtained from a woman aged 30 to 39 in good health and CMV-seropositive. The V gene is TRBV6-6, the J gene TRBJ1-2; TRBD1 matches at 9 bases. Sequenced: PBMCs. The CDR3 DNA follows: TGTGCCAGCAGTTACGCCTCGGGGACAGGGAATGGCTACACCTTC. Translation: CASSYASGTGNGYTF.